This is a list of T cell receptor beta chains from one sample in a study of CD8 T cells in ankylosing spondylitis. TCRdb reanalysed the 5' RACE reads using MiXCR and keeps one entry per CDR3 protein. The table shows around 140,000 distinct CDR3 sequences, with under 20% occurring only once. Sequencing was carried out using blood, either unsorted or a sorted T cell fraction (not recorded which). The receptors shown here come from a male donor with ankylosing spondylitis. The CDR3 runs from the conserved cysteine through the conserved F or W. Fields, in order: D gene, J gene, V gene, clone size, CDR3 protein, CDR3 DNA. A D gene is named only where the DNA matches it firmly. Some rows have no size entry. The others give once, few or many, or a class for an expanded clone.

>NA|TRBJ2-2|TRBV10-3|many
CAISESAGELFF
TGTGCCATCAGTGAGTCAGCCGGGGAGCTGTTTTTT
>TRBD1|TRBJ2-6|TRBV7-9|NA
CASRPLTGGAGANVLTF
TGTGCCAGCAGACCACTGACAGGGGGCGCTGGGGCCAACGTCCTGACTTTC
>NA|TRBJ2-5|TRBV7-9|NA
CASSFPGSEETQYF
TGTGCCAGCAGCTTTCCAGGGAGTGAGGAGACCCAGTACTTC
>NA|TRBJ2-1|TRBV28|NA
CASSLALSPGTFF
TGTGCCAGCAGTTTAGCCCTATCTCCGGGAACGTTCTTC
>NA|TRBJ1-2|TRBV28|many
CASSLGPHTHTF
TGTGCCAGCAGTTTGGGTCCCCATACACACACCTTC
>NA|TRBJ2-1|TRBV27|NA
CASSLYGGREQFF
TGTGCCAGCAGTTTATACGGGGGTAGGGAGCAGTTCTTC
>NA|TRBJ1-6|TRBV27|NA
CASSLENGVPLHF
TGTGCCAGCAGCTTGGAGAACGGGGTCCCCCTCCACTTT
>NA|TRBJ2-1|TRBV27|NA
CATGLVEQFF
TGTGCCACGGGCTTGGTTGAGCAGTTCTTC
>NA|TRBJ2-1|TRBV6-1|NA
CASKLSGSSYNEQFF
TGTGCCAGCAAACTTAGCGGTAGCTCCTACAATGAGCAGTTCTTC
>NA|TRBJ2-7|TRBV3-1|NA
CASSQDMLSEQYF
TGTGCCAGCAGCCAAGACATGTTAAGCGAGCAGTACTTC
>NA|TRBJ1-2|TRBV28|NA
CASSLVGTGYTF
TGTGCCAGCAGTTTAGTCGGGACTGGCTACACCTTC
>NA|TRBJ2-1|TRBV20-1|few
CSAHDTSSYNEQLF
TGCAGTGCTCATGACACGAGCTCCTACAATGAGCAGCTCTTC
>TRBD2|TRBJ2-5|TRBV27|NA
CASSLGLAGVETQYF
TGTGCCAGCAGCTTAGGACTAGCGGGAGTTGAGACCCAGTACTTC
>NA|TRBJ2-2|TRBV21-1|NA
CASSRRINTGELFF
TGTGCCAGCAGCAGAAGGATCAACACCGGGGAGCTGTTTTTT
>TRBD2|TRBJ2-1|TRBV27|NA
CASSPGTSWNEQFF
TGTGCCAGCAGTCCCGGGACTAGCTGGAATGAGCAGTTCTTC
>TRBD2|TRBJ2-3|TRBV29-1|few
CSDRGTSGVGIPDTQYF
TGCAGCGACCGGGGGACTAGCGGGGTAGGCATTCCAGATACGCAGTATTTT
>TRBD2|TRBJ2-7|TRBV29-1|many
CSVAGGSEQYF
TGCAGCGTTGCGGGAGGCTCCGAGCAGTACTTC
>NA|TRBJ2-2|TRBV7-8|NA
CASSLGRTVDTGELFF
TGTGCCAGCAGCTTAGGCAGGACAGTGGACACCGGGGAGCTGTTTTTT
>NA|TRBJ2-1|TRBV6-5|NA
CASSYSTTGHEQFF
TGTGCCAGCAGTTACTCGACGACGGGTCATGAGCAGTTCTTC
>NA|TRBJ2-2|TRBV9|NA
CASSPHAGELFF
TGTGCCAGCAGTCCTCACGCCGGGGAGCTGTTTTTT
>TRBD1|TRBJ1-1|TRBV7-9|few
CASSFRTGSAEAFF
TGTGCCAGCAGCTTTCGGACAGGGAGTGCTGAAGCTTTCTTT
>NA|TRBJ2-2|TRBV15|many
CATSEGRGHTGELFF
TGTGCCACCAGCGAGGGTAGGGGCCACACCGGGGAGCTGTTTTTT
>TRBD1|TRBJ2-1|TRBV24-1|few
CATSVPGQGVGEQFF
TGTGCCACCAGTGTCCCGGGACAGGGGGTCGGTGAGCAGTTCTTC
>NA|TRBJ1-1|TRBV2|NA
CASSEIHLAFF
TGTGCCAGCAGTGAAATCCATCTGGCTTTCTTT
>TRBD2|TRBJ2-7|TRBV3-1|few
CASSPGLAGLEQYF
TGTGCCAGCAGCCCCGGACTAGCGGGACTCGAGCAGTACTTC
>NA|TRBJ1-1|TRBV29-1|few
CSVFGGKAFF
TGCAGCGTTTTCGGAGGGAAGGCTTTCTTT
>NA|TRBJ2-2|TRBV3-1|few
CASSPIQGDTGELFF
TGTGCCAGCAGCCCGATACAGGGCGACACCGGGGAGCTGTTTTTT
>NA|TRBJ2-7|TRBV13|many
CASSPGASSSYEQYF
TGTGCCAGCAGTCCCGGGGCCTCTAGCTCCTACGAGCAGTACTTC
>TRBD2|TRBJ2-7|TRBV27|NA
CASSPPGTTSEQYF
TGTGCCAGCAGTCCCCCAGGGACTACTTCCGAGCAGTACTTC
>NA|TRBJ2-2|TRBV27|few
CASSPTGAYTGELFF
TGTGCCAGCAGTCCGACCGGGGCCTACACCGGGGAGCTGTTTTTT
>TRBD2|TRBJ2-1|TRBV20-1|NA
CSARDSSGVSYNEQFF
TGCAGTGCTAGAGATAGCAGCGGGGTTTCCTACAATGAGCAGTTCTTC
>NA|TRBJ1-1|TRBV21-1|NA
CASSKACPCTEAFF
TGTGCCAGCAGCAAAGCCTGTCCATGCACTGAAGCTTTCTTT
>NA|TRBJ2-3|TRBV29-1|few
CSAPRQAGYTDTQYF
TGCAGCGCCCCTAGGCAGGCGGGGTACACAGATACGCAGTATTTT
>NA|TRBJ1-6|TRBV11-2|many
CASSPLPGVYNSPLHF
TGTGCCAGCAGCCCGCTCCCAGGGGTCTATAATTCACCCCTCCACTTT
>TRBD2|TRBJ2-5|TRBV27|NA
CASRRTSGQETQYF
TGTGCCAGCAGGAGGACTAGCGGCCAAGAGACCCAGTACTTC
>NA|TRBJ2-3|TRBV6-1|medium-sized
CASSLGGSADTQYF
TGTGCCAGCAGTCTAGGGGGTTCGGCAGATACGCAGTATTTT
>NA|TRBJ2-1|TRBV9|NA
CASSVEGTSLDEQFF
TGTGCCAGCAGCGTAGAGGGGACCTCTTTGGATGAGCAGTTCTTC
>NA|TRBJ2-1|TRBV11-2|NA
CASSLHNEQFF
TGTGCCAGCAGCCTTCACAATGAGCAGTTCTTC
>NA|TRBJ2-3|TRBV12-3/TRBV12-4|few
CASSSPDTQYF
TGTGCCAGCAGTTCTCCAGATACGCAGTATTTT
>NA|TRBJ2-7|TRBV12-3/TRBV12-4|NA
CASSFSVNPYEQYF
TGTGCCAGCAGTTTTTCGGTCAATCCCTACGAGCAGTACTTC
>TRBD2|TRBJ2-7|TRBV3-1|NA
CASSQQPGLATKAPYEQYF
TGTGCCAGCAGCCAACAACCGGGACTAGCTACAAAGGCCCCCTACGAGCAGTACTTC
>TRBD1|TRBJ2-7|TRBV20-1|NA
CSARGPGQGAYEQYF
TGCAGTGCTAGGGGACCGGGACAGGGGGCTTACGAGCAGTACTTC
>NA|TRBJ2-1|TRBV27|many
CASSDTSFLHEQFF
TGTGCCAGCAGCGACACTAGCTTTCTTCATGAGCAGTTCTTC
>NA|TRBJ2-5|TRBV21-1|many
CASSPGRTQETQYF
TGTGCCAGCAGCCCTGGACGGACCCAAGAGACCCAGTACTTC
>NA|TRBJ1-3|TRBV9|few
CASSASEGAGNTIYF
TGTGCCAGCAGCGCCTCCGAGGGGGCTGGAAACACCATATATTTT
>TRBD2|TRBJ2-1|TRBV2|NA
CAIKEGRTSGSTYNEQFF
TGTGCCATCAAGGAGGGAAGGACTAGCGGGAGCACATACAATGAGCAGTTCTTC